The clone carrying this T cell receptor beta chain was counted between two and nine times. Germline is not matched at one junction end, which may reflect a read error. The data are from a study of T-cell memory formation after mild COVID-19. The wider study: In these data, TCR clusters were largely donor specific.

CDR3 size: 18 residues. Germline V CDR1 and CDR2: SGHAT, FQNNGV. TCRdb analysed the 5' RACE reads with MiXCR anew, one entry per CDR3 protein. The table has about 90,000 distinct CDR3 sequences, roughly 16% seen once; the top ten hold around two fifths. This clonotype was obtained from a man younger than 35 who had mild COVID-19 (a few samples of this study predate the infection). Cell type and time point are not known. This chain connects TRBV11-2 to TRBJ2-3; maybe TRBD2 (7 bases). The sample taken for sequencing was PBMCs or a T cell subset sorted from them (not recorded which). DNA of the CDR3: TGTGCCAGCAGCTTAGTTAGTTCCGGGGGGCCGCCAGCAGATACGCGGTATTTT. Protein product: CASSLVSSGGPPADTRYF. The full variable domain, its missing parts supplied by reference TRBV11-2 and TRBJ2-3, is EAGVAQSPRYKIIEKRQSVAFWCNPISGHATLYWYQQILGQGPKLLIQFQNNGVVDDSQLPKDRFSAERLKGVDSTLKIQPAKLEDSAVYLCASSLVSSGGPPADTRYFGPGTRLTVL.